The source of this T cell receptor beta chain is a study of cytomegalovirus exposure and HLA in healthy donors. Study details: As released early, the data held roughly 85 million unique TCRs from HLA-typed donors.

Overall study results and limits: A later analysis associated 16,951 TCR beta sequences with HLA alleles at a 0.05 false discovery rate. V segments that were indistinguishable, TRBV6-2 and TRBV6-3 among them, were omitted from analysis.

The CDR3 totals 15 residues. The germline CDR1 and CDR2 sequences are SGHAT and FQNNGV. Trimming shortened V by 3 bases and J by 0 bases, and 11 bases separated the two germline ends. A remark on this clone: The antigen remains unidentified.

Use of 60 Vbeta and 13 Jbeta primers characterized the PCR. Measured with immunoSEQ multiplex PCR; TCRdb has only the in-frame clones, and not every one. The sample shows around 97,000 clones, less than 9.5% of them seen only once. This chain links TRBV11-2 with TRBJ1-1; D gene ambiguous. This sequence was found in a man over 45 in good health and CMV-seropositive. Sequencing was done on a sample of PBMCs. CDR3 amino acids: CASSFMGNVNTEAFF. The CDR3 nucleotides read TGTGCCAGCAGCTTCATGGGCAATGTGAACACTGAAGCTTTCTTT.